The 30 T cell receptor beta chains below were found in one sample sequenced in a study of blood T cell repertoires in COVID-19. Assay used: immunoSEQ multiplex PCR; TCRdb lists only in-frame clones, some missing. In the table there are 100,000 to 150,000 clones, roughly 90% of which are singletons. The sample taken for sequencing was peripheral blood. The receptors originated from a man aged 65 to 85 with active COVID-19.

V and J are TRBV5-6 and TRBJ2-1; D is undetermined. Germline V gene data show CDR1 as SGHDT and CDR2 as YYEEEE. V dropped 4 bases and J dropped 6 bases, with 5 bases sitting between them. The CDR3 has 11 amino acids. The CDR3 bases are TGTGCCAGCAGCATCTTCAATGAGCAGTTCTTC. This sequence encodes CASSIFNEQFF.

The V gene is TRBV6-5, the J gene TRBJ2-3, with D maybe TRBD1 (6 bases). Trimming pared 8 bases from V and 4 bases from J, leaving 13 bases between. Germline values: CDR1 MNHEY, CDR2 SVGAGI. The CDR3 covers 13 residues. In nucleotides, the CDR3 is TGTGCCAGCCGAGGGGGTATCCCAGATACGCAGTATTTT. Amino acids: CASRGGIPDTQYF.

The V call is TRBV2, the J call TRBJ2-7; a weak D match, TRBD2 (7 bases). Looked up from germline, CDR1 is SNHLY and CDR2 is FYNNEI. The V end lost 5 bases, the J end lost 0 bases, and 14 bases lay between the germline ends. The CDR3 runs to 15 residues. The DNA of the CDR3 is TGTGCCAGCAGTCGTGGGGGGGACACCTCCTACGAGCAGTACTTC. It yields the protein CASSRGGDTSYEQYF.

This clone was found a few times. J is TRBJ2-5 and V is TRBV5-1, with 8 bases fitting TRBD2. Germline loops: CDR1 SGHRS, CDR2 YFSETQ. The J segment lost 7 bases and the V segment lost 6 bases, leaving 8 bases of the junction unmatched. This CDR3 contains 13 residues. CDR3 bases: TGCGCCAGCACCCAAGGGCGGGAGGTGACCCAGTACTTC. Translated, it gives CASTQGREVTQYF. The whole variable domain, filled in from reference TRBV5-1 and TRBJ2-5, reads KAGVTQTPRYLIKTRGQQVTLSCSPISGHRSVSWYQQTPGQGLQFLFEYFSETQRNKGNFPGRFSGRQFSNSRSEMNVSTLELGDSALYLCASTQGREVTQYFGPGTRLLVL.

The rearrangement joins TRBV6-5 to TRBJ1-2, with a possible D match to TRBD1 (5 bases). The CDR3 loop spans 11 amino acids. The germline V gene has CDR1 MNHEY and CDR2 SVGAGI. V gave up 8 bases and J gave up 2 bases, with 6 bases separating them. The DNA for the CDR3 is TGTGCCAGCGGGGGGAACTATGGCTACACCTTC. Translation gives CASGGNYGYTF.

This clone has only one observation. This chain uses TRBV7-9 with TRBJ2-5, with 10 bases aligning to TRBD2. CDR1 and CDR2 from the germline V gene are SEHNR and FQNEAQ (reference sequence). CDR3 length: 17 amino acids. Trimming took 3 bases from V and 7 from J; bases not matched to a gene: 14. CDR3 amino acids: CASSLGGLAGVLGTQYF. CDR3 DNA: TGTGCCAGCAGCTTGGGGGGGCTAGCGGGAGTTTTGGGGACCCAGTACTTC.

The gene calls are TRBV5-6 and TRBJ2-7; 9 nucleotides line up with TRBD2. CDR1 is SGHDT, CDR2 YYEEEE, per germline. V gave up 3 bases and J gave up 3 bases; unmatched junction bases: 4. The CDR3 covers 14 residues. This CDR3 is CASSSLAGLYEQYF. The CDR3 DNA reads TGTGCCAGCAGCTCGCTAGCGGGGCTCTACGAGCAGTACTTC.

The chain employs TRBV28 and TRBJ2-1; D not certain. This CDR3 has 14 amino acids. CDR1 and CDR2 (germline): MDHEN, SYDVKM. V lost 5 bases and J lost 6, with 14 bases in between. The CDR3, as DNA: TGTGCCAGCAGTCCCCCTAGACCCCGCAATGAGCAGTTCTTC. Its translation is CASSPPRPRNEQFF. The full variable domain, its missing parts supplied by reference TRBV28 and TRBJ2-1, is DVKVTQSSRYLVKRTGEKVFLECVQDMDHENMFWYRQDPGLGLRLIYFSYDVKMKEKGDIPEGYSVSREKKERFSLILESASTNQTSMYLCASSPPRPRNEQFFGPGTRLTVL.

The chain carries TRBV28 and TRBJ2-7; 8 bases align to TRBD1. V was clipped by 6 bases and J by 4 bases; unmatched bases: 8. From germline, CDR1 is MDHEN and CDR2 SYDVKM. CDR3 size: 14 residues. In DNA form, the CDR3 reads TGTGCCAGCAGCGAAGGACAGGGACTTTACGAGCAGTACTTC. Encoded protein: CASSEGQGLYEQYF.

This clone was seen just once. The chain combines TRBV7-9 with TRBJ1-1, with a weak D call TRBD1 (6 bases). CDR1 and CDR2 from the germline V gene are SEHNR and FQNEAQ (reference sequence). This CDR3 is 18 amino acids long. V lost 3 bases and J 2 bases, leaving 22 bases between the germline ends. The CDR3 DNA follows: TGTGCCAGCAGCTTGTACCTCCAAAGGGGCGGGGGCAACACTGAAGCTTTCTTT. Translation gives CASSLYLQRGGGNTEAFF.

The chain has TRBV15 and TRBJ1-5, with TRBD1 as a possible D gene (6 bases). Trimming removed 0 bases from V and 7 bases from J, with 13 bases in between. The V gene's germline CDR1 is LNHNV and CDR2 YYDKDF (reference sequence). The CDR3 is 15 residues long. The CDR3 nucleotides are TGTGCCACCAGCAGAGAGGGGGCAGGCATACAGCCCCAGCATTTT. It encodes CATSREGAGIQPQHF.

This sequence joins TRBV10-1 and TRBJ2-1, with 10 bases aligning to TRBD2. The CDR3 runs 15 residues. Germline-derived CDR1 and CDR2 are WNHNN and SYGVQD (reference sequence). V lost 4 bases and J lost 0; bases outside the gene matches: 0. CDR3 sequence reads: CASSGTSGSYNEQFF. The CDR3 DNA follows: TGCGCCAGCAGTGGGACTAGCGGCTCCTACAATGAGCAGTTCTTC.

This clone has just a few counts. The chain is built from TRBV10-1 and TRBJ2-3; TRBD2 agrees at 11 bases. Germline-derived CDR1 and CDR2 are WNHNN and SYGVQD (reference sequence). The CDR3 is 15 residues long. V dropped 5 bases and J dropped 2; count of bases not matched to a gene: 3. For the CDR3, the DNA is TGCGCCAGCAGTTTAGCGGGAGGGCTCACAGATACGCAGTATTTT. Translated: CASSLAGGLTDTQYF.

This chain joins TRBV28 and TRBJ2-2; 7 bases line up with TRBD1. Germline loops: CDR1 MDHEN, CDR2 SYDVKM. V shed 6 bases and J 6 bases; nucleotides not matched to a gene: 7. The CDR3 covers 14 residues. The CDR3 here is CASRYRGDAGELFF. The CDR3 nucleotides are TGTGCCAGCAGATACAGGGGAGACGCCGGGGAGCTGTTTTTT.

The chain links TRBV5-1 to TRBJ1-1, with D perhaps TRBD1 (5 bases). Germline V gene sequence: CDR1 SGHRS, CDR2 YFSETQ. V lost 4 bases and J lost 1, with 14 bases in between. The CDR3 is made up of 15 amino acids. The chain's CDR3 is CASSGYGGKNTEAFF. CDR3 sequence (DNA): TGCGCCAGCAGCGGGTACGGGGGAAAGAACACTGAAGCTTTCTTT.

The chain carries TRBV7-3 and TRBJ2-2; TRBD2 matches 8 bases. The germline V gene encodes CDR1 SGHTA and CDR2 FQGTGA. The CDR3 covers 16 residues. V lost 3 bases, J lost 2 bases, and 5 bases stayed unmatched. CDR3 nucleotides: TGTGCCAGCAGCTTGTCGACTAGCGTTAACACCGGGGAGCTGTTTTTT. This encodes CASSLSTSVNTGELFF.

The gene calls are TRBV30 and TRBJ2-3, with 7 bases aligning to TRBD1. Germline V gives CDR1 GTSNPN, CDR2 SVGIG (reference sequence). This CDR3 has 12 residues. The CDR3 loop is CIVGQPTDTQYF. DNA of the CDR3: TGTATAGTGGGACAGCCCACAGATACGCAGTATTTT.

This chain joins TRBV9 and TRBJ2-7, with no clear D. The CDR3 extends over 14 amino acids. Germline lookup yields CDR1 SGDLS and CDR2 YYNGEE. The ends were cut back, 3 bases at V and 2 bases at J, with 12 bases in the middle. In DNA, the CDR3 is TGTGCCAGCAGCGGACGTGAGCGAACCTACGAGCAGTACTTC. This translates into CASSGRERTYEQYF.

CDR3 residues: CASLKSGWGNQPQHF. DNA for the CDR3: TGTGCCAGTCTTAAATCAGGCTGGGGCAATCAGCCCCAGCATTTT. This sequence joins TRBV28 and TRBJ1-5; D call uncertain. V was shortened by 9 bases and J by 2 bases, with 17 bases between the two germline ends. CDR3 size: 15 residues. Per germline, CDR1 MDHEN and CDR2 SYDVKM.

The J gene is TRBJ1-1, the V gene TRBV10-1, with D perhaps matching TRBD1 (5 bases). The CDR3 extends over 14 amino acids. Germline lookup yields CDR1 WNHNN and CDR2 SYGVQD (reference sequence). Trimming cost V 3 bases and J 5 bases, with 13 bases left between them. The CDR3 is CASSESGGVTEAFF. The CDR3 nucleotides are TGCGCCAGCAGTGAATCCGGGGGAGTAACTGAAGCTTTCTTT.

The chain employs TRBV29-1 and TRBJ2-7; no definite D call. Trimming shortened V by 4 bases and J by 6 bases, and 10 bases separated the two germline ends. The CDR3 runs to 11 residues. Germline V lookup: CDR1 SQVTM, CDR2 ANQGSEA. CDR3 DNA: TGCAGCGTTGTCGGTCCGGGCGAGCAGTACTTC. The encoded protein is CSVVGPGEQYF.

This rearrangement joins TRBV11-2 to TRBJ1-4; D unresolved. V was cut by 3 bases and J by 8 bases, with 16 bases left in between. Germline CDR1 and CDR2: SGHAT and FQNNGV. This CDR3 is 15 amino acids long. The CDR3 is CASSLVSGGAEKLFF. The CDR3 nucleotides read TGTGCCAGCAGCTTGGTCTCCGGTGGTGCAGAAAAACTGTTTTTT. Supplemented by reference TRBV11-2 and TRBJ1-4, the full variable domain reads EAGVAQSPRYKIIEKRQSVAFWCNPISGHATLYWYQQILGQGPKLLIQFQNNGVVDDSQLPKDRFSAERLKGVDSTLKIQPAKLEDSAVYLCASSLVSGGAEKLFFGSGTQLSVL.

With regard to this clone: Other DNA variants within this sample encode the same CDR3. The V call is TRBV28, the J call TRBJ1-6, with D maybe TRBD1 (5 bases). The V gene's germline CDR1 is MDHEN and CDR2 SYDVKM. This CDR3 is built from 15 residues. The V gene lost 0 bases and the J gene lost 7 bases, with 10 bases spanning the gap. CDR3 in amino acids: CASSLWGQGNSPLHF. CDR3 DNA sequence: TGTGCCAGCAGTTTATGGGGGCAGGGCAATTCACCCCTCCACTTT. Together with reference TRBV28 and TRBJ1-6, the CDR3 gives the full variable domain: DVKVTQSSRYLVKRTGEKVFLECVQDMDHENMFWYRQDPGLGLRLIYFSYDVKMKEKGDIPEGYSVSREKKERFSLILESASTNQTSMYLCASSLWGQGNSPLHFGNGTRLTVT.

This clone was observed once. The rearrangement links TRBV11-1 to TRBJ1-1; perhaps TRBD1 as D (5 bases). Deletions cut 7 bases from V and 1 base from J, with 13 bases between. The germline gives CDR1 SGHAT, CDR2 FQDESV (reference sequence). The CDR3 has 14 amino acids. The CDR3 region has the DNA TGTGCCAGCACTTTTGGCAGGGAGAACACTGAAGCTTTCTTT. Amino acids: CASTFGRENTEAFF.

The rearrangement uses TRBV12-2 and TRBJ1-6; TRBD1 was called by the table and not checked on the DNA. TRBV12-2 is recorded as a pseudogene. The CDR3 runs 18 residues. The CDR3 bases are TGTGCAAGTCGCTTAAAACGAGCGTTATGGACAGGGCCGATGCTCCTCCACTTT. Its translation is CASRLKRALWTGPMLLHF.

V usage is TRBV19 and J usage is TRBJ2-3; TRBD2 might be the D (6 bases). CDR1 and CDR2 from the germline V gene are LNHDA and SQIVND (reference sequence). Trimming removed 6 bases at V and 5 bases at J, with 18 bases between. This CDR3 comprises 15 residues. CDR3 coding DNA: TGTGCCAGTAGCCAACTAGCATCGATCCGAGATACGCAGTATTTT. This gives the protein CASSQLASIRDTQYF. Full variable domain (outside the CDR3, taken from reference TRBV19 and TRBJ2-3): DGGITQSPKYLFRKEGQNVTLSCEQNLNHDAMYWYRQDPGQGLRLIYYSQIVNDFQKGDIAEGYSVSREKKESFPLTVTSAQKNPTAFYLCASSQLASIRDTQYFGPGTRLTVL.

This sequence joins TRBV19 and TRBJ1-1; D is undetermined. With 11 bases removed from V and 1 base from J, the gap between germline ends came to 20 bases. The CDR3 length is 15 residues. Germline V gene data show CDR1 as LNHDA and CDR2 as SQIVND (reference sequence). The DNA for the CDR3 is TGTGCCTCGACCCGGAGGTCACCTGGGAACACTGAAGCTTTCTTT. Its translation: CASTRRSPGNTEAFF.

This chain uses TRBV4-2 with TRBJ2-3, with 13 nucleotides matching TRBD2. This CDR3 is built from 16 residues. The V and J ends lost 2 bases and 6 bases, in that order; junction bases with no gene match: 5. CDR1 is LGHNA, CDR2 YNFKEQ, per germline. CDR3 residues: CASSQQTSGRTDTQYF. For the CDR3, the DNA is TGTGCCAGCAGCCAACAGACTAGCGGGAGGACGGATACGCAGTATTTT.

The V gene is TRBV24-1, the J gene TRBJ1-4, with D maybe TRBD1 (6 bases). V was shortened by 3 bases and J by 3 bases, with 10 bases between the two germline ends. The CDR3 length is 15 residues. Germline CDR1 is KGHDR and CDR2 is SFDVKD. For the CDR3, the DNA is TGTGCCACCAGTGATCCCGAGGGGGCTAATGAAAAACTGTTTTTT. Its protein is CATSDPEGANEKLFF.

The gene calls are TRBV19 and TRBJ1-5, with 7 bases lining up with TRBD1. The CDR3 is 14 residues long. V trimming: 9 bases; J trimming: 3 bases; junction bases outside the gene matches: 8. Germline V gene lookup returns CDR1 LNHDA and CDR2 SQIVND (reference sequence). The CDR3 here is CASRRTGINQPQHF. DNA for the CDR3: TGTGCCAGCCGACGGACAGGCATCAATCAGCCCCAGCATTTT.